Described below is a single TCR beta chain sequence and its context. Only in-frame clones appear in the TCRdb table, and some are missing; sequencing was by immunoSEQ multiplex PCR. This sample carries some 260,000 clones, approximately 82% of them seen once, and the ten largest clones take 2.5% to 3.5%. The source of the sample is a study of blood T cell repertoires in COVID-19. The receptor comes from a woman aged 18-30 years with acute or convalescent COVID-19. Sequencing was performed on peripheral blood.

This CDR3 reads CASSDQRLDYNEQFF. Here the CDR3 DNA reads TGCGCCAGCAGTGACCAAAGACTAGATTACAATGAGCAGTTCTTC. This chain connects TRBV10-2 to TRBJ2-1, with a tentative D call TRBD2 (6 bases). The germline CDR1 and CDR2 sequences are WSHSY and SAAADI. Trimming removed 3 bases at V and 4 bases at J, with 13 bases between. This CDR3 comprises 15 residues.